This T cell receptor beta chain was sequenced during a study of human T cells and chemical hapten exposure. TCRdb recomputed calls from the RACE reads with MiXCR, one row per CDR3 protein. The sample lists 350,000 or so distinct CDR3 sequences, approximately 6.3% seen once, with less than 10% in the top ten. Documented time point: patch test 1, 2 weeks after DPC sensitization. Regarding treatment: therapeutic diphenylcyclopropenone sensitization with weekly scalp DPC. Germline assignment: CDR1 DFQATT and CDR2 SNEGSKA (reference sequence). The CDR3 runs to 12 residues. V lost 7 bases and J 5 bases, leaving 11 bases between the germline ends.

This sequence originates from a woman aged 18 to 35 with alopecia areata. Some clones in this sample may be carry-over from other donors' samples. The gene calls are TRBV20-1 and TRBJ2-2, with D maybe TRBD1 (6 bases). The sample was whole blood, taken in connection with sensitization to the hapten diphenylcyclopropenone (DPC). CDR3 nucleotide sequence: TGCAGTGTCTCACAGGGAACCGGGGAGCTGTTTTTT. This encodes CSVSQGTGELFF.